Below, one T cell receptor (beta chain) is given with its context. Its antigen is still unknown. The sample belongs to a study of beta chain features in type 1 diabetes. Overall study context: Analysis included around 110,000,000 sorted cells drawn from all samples.

Study-level results: Any PCR bias toward short templates would affect both groups alike.

Expressed TCRB transcripts were sequenced after all isolated RNA was converted to cDNA. Repertoires were generated with immunoSEQ multiplex PCR, while TCRdb's copy carries only in-frame clones and drops some. This sample has some 400,000 clones, with around 16% found just once. Trimming removed 11 bases from V and 4 bases from J, with 11 bases in between. The CDR3 contains 11 residues. CDR1 MDHEN and CDR2 SYDVKM come from the germline V gene. The chain combines TRBV28 with TRBJ2-5, with D possibly matching TRBD2 (6 bases). Source material: naive CD4+ T cells from blood. The origin of this receptor is a woman aged 18-29 years in good health. DNA of the CDR3: TGTGCCTCCACGGGGGTAGAGACCCAGTACTTC. This encodes CASTGVETQYF. Variable domain in full (rest from reference TRBV28 and TRBJ2-5): DVKVTQSSRYLVKRTGEKVFLECVQDMDHENMFWYRQDPGLGLRLIYFSYDVKMKEKGDIPEGYSVSREKKERFSLILESASTNQTSMYLCASTGVETQYFGPGTRLLVL.